This T cell receptor (beta chain) was documented in a study of identical twins. The CDR3 contains 14 residues. CDR1 is MNHEY and CDR2 is SVGAGI in the germline V gene. J gave up 7 bases and V 4 bases, and 6 bases lay outside the gene matches. General observations from the study: The presence of invariant MAIT and iNKT cells could partly confound analyses of zero-insertion sequences.

MiXCR was run by TCRdb on the 5' RACE reads, yielding one entry per CDR3 protein. The sample records roughly 690,000 distinct CDR3 sequences, 5.5% to 7.5% being singletons. This clonotype was recorded many times. The antigen remains unidentified. Material for sequencing was naive T cells sorted from blood. This clonotype was sampled from a man between 18 and 29 years old in good health. The chain joins TRBV6-5 to TRBJ2-7; TRBD1 matches 11 bases. The CDR3 region has the DNA TGTGCCAGCAGTTTGGACAGGGGGCGTCGGGAGCAGTACTTC. Amino acids: CASSLDRGRREQYF.